This TCR beta chain is drawn from a study of shared clonotypes between healthy human individuals. The CDR3 contains 17 residues. The V end lost 5 bases, the J end lost 3 bases, and 22 bases lay between the germline ends. Germline CDR1 reads MDHEN; CDR2 reads SYDVKM. In the naive CD8 group, cells lacked CD45RO and were positively selected for CCR7, so terminally differentiated effector memory CD45RA+ cells were left out. Healthy HIV-negative adults without recent acute infections or vaccinations served as donors. Study-wide findings and caveats: There were few donors, and this limited the genetic and exposure-history diversity represented. Clonotype sharing among donors was thought likely to change with sequencing depth.

The assay was carried out at the deep level. Produced via immunoSEQ multiplex PCR; TCRdb's table is partial and in-frame only. Of about 1.9 million clones listed, 90% to 95% are singletons. As for this clone: Its cognate antigen is unknown.

This chain connects TRBV28 to TRBJ1-2; maybe TRBD1 (5 bases). The material sequenced was naive CD8+ T cells from PBMCs. The source of this sequence is a man younger than 35 in good health. Some clones in this sample may be carry-over from other donors' samples. CDR3 amino acids: CASSGIPGRSVDYGYTF. CDR3 sequence (DNA): TGTGCCAGCAGTGGTATACCGGGACGCTCTGTGGACTATGGCTACACCTTC.